The clone carrying this T cell receptor (beta chain) was counted only a few times. The junction had 7 bases not matched to a gene; V was cut back by 5 bases and J by 9 bases. The germline V gene encodes CDR1 DFQATT and CDR2 SNEGSKA (reference sequence). The CDR3 has 12 amino acids. The data derive from a study of blood T cell repertoires in COVID-19. Across the whole study: The analysed material was cDNA or gDNA that came from T cells, B-cell-depleted T cells, or PBMCs.

Original data processing: Reference gene primer amplification gave estimated nucleated cell counts. Clones were sequenced by immunoSEQ multiplex PCR, and TCRdb holds only the in-frame ones, with some missing. The DNA was the basis for D and trimming; V, J and clone size are from that table. The sample has about 300,000 clones; roughly 89% are singletons. The chain carries TRBV20-1 and TRBJ2-1; 7 bases line up with TRBD1. What was sequenced was peripheral blood. The receptor was derived from a woman in her thirties with COVID-19, enrolled during active disease. In DNA, the CDR3 is TGCAGTGCTGGTGGACAGGTCGGTGAGCAGTTCTTC. Its protein product is CSAGGQVGEQFF.